The entry below gives a single T cell receptor beta chain sequence along with its context. What it recognizes is unknown. This record comes from a study of vaccination effects on CD4 cells after COVID-19. ViraFEST used viral peptide pools to expand antigen-specific CD4+ T cells before sequencing. The culture ran for 9 to 11 days, and then CD4+ T cells were isolated. The person was diagnosed with PCR-confirmed SARS-CoV-2 infection between March and December 2020. Germline V CDR1 and CDR2: MNHEY, SMNVEV (reference sequence). V was shortened by 3 bases and J by 7 bases, with 10 bases between the two germline ends. This CDR3 has 14 residues. The method was immunoSEQ multiplex PCR; TCRdb's version includes in-frame clones alone and lacks a portion of them. The sample lists under 80,000 clones, roughly 73% occurring once.

The sequence came from a human donor who had a prior SARS-CoV-2 infection. The rearrangement links TRBV27 to TRBJ1-6; D is ambiguous. Here the sequenced sample was CD4+ T cells from PBMCs cultured with HIV peptides, taken before COVID-19 vaccination. Documented subset: HIV-1 Nef peptide pool negative control/reference culture. DNA of the CDR3: TGTGCCAGCAGTTTCCTCGTTGGGAATTCACCCCTCCACTTT. Translating it yields CASSFLVGNSPLHF.